This T cell receptor beta chain was recovered during a study of cytomegalovirus exposure and HLA in healthy donors. Study outcomes and limitations: Immune exposure information available was restricted to CMV serostatus. Accurate HLA-A and HLA-B prediction from TCR beta sequences was reported for most subjects.

It was healthy bone marrow donors who served as donors. Primers included in the PCR were 60 Vbeta and 13 Jbeta primers. Clones were sequenced by immunoSEQ multiplex PCR, and TCRdb holds only the in-frame ones, with some missing. The table lists 150,000 to 200,000 clones, around 78% of them singletons. The CDR3 is 16 amino acids. Between the trimmed V and J ends, which lost 3 bases and 7 bases, there was a span of 16 bases. Germline values: CDR1 ENHRY, CDR2 SYGVKD. A word on this clone: Its antigen is still unknown.

This chain joins TRBV10-3 and TRBJ1-6, with unresolved D. The sequenced sample consisted of PBMCs. This receptor was obtained from a man between 40 and 49 years old in good health and CMV-seronegative. The CDR3 region has the DNA TGTGCCATCAGTGAATACGGTTCCCTTTCCAATTCACCCCTCCACTTT. This gives the protein CAISEYGSLSNSPLHF.